The 5 T cell receptor beta chains listed next were all sequenced from one sample in a study of blood T cell repertoires in COVID-19. Profiling relied on immunoSEQ multiplex PCR, and the TCRdb table lists in-frame clones only, not all of them. The sample lists tens of thousands of clones, roughly nine tenths occurring once. Sequencing was done on a sample of peripheral blood. All receptors come from an older woman with active or convalescent COVID-19.

CDR3 region: CASSRDTLNTEAFF. The CDR3 DNA is TGTGCCAGCAGCAGGGACACGTTGAACACTGAAGCTTTCTTT. The genes are TRBV9 and TRBJ1-1; perhaps TRBD1 as D (6 bases). The CDR3 runs 14 residues. Germline CDR1 is SGDLS and CDR2 is YYNGEE. The V gene lost 4 bases and the J gene lost 0 bases, with 10 bases spanning the gap.

This sequence joins TRBV29-1 and TRBJ2-1; 14 bases fit TRBD2. J lost 9 bases, V lost 5 bases, and 9 bases had no gene match. The CDR3 has 15 residues. In germline, CDR1 is SQVTM, CDR2 ANQGSEA. The CDR3, as DNA: TGCAGCGTTCCCCGGACTAGCGGGGGGCATGGTGAGCAGTTCTTC. Protein product: CSVPRTSGGHGEQFF.

The V call is TRBV7-2, the J call TRBJ1-2; a weak D match, TRBD1 (5 bases). Germline-derived CDR1 and CDR2 are SGHTA and FQGNSA. The CDR3 spans 14 residues. V lost 3 bases and J lost 0, with 8 bases in between. CDR3 region: CASSLGGSNYGYTF. CDR3 DNA sequence: TGTGCCAGCAGCTTGGGGGGGTCTAACTATGGCTACACCTTC. Filled out from reference TRBV7-2 and TRBJ1-2, the complete variable domain reads GAGVSQSPSNKVTEKGKDVELRCDPISGHTALYWYRQSLGQGLEFLIYFQGNSAPDKSGLPSDRFSAERTGGSVSTLTIQRTQQEDSAVYLCASSLGGSNYGYTFGSGTRLTVV.

The sample holds a few counts of this clone. V gene TRBV19 combines with J gene TRBJ2-1, with 14 bases that match TRBD2. This CDR3 has 15 residues. With 10 bases clipped from V and 7 bases from J, the junction kept 9 bases outside the gene matches. Looked up from germline, CDR1 is LNHDA and CDR2 is SQIVND (reference sequence). The CDR3: CATKGGLAGDNEQFF. Written as DNA, the CDR3 is TGTGCCACCAAGGGGGGACTAGCGGGGGATAATGAGCAGTTCTTC.

The V and J genes are TRBV18 and TRBJ1-2; D gene ambiguous. The CDR3 totals 12 residues. Germline V CDR1 and CDR2: KGHSH, LQKENI. Between the trimmed V and J ends, which lost 5 bases and 3 bases, there was a span of 7 bases. Written as DNA, the CDR3 is TGTGCCAGCTCAAGGGAGGACTATGGCTACACCTTC. Its translation: CASSREDYGYTF.